Sequencing of this T cell receptor beta chain was carried out in a study of Graves' ophthalmopathy and Graves' hyperthyroidism. This clonotype was recorded many times. This CDR3 contains 14 residues. CDR1 and CDR2 (germline): DFQATT, SNEGSKA (reference sequence). The ends were cut back, 0 bases at V and 5 bases at J, with 14 bases in the middle. Scientists amplified the TCR beta CDR3 regions from RNA transcripts. An opening RT-PCR round employed HTBI primers and preceded a second-round multiplex PCR. One entry per CDR3 protein results from TCRdb running MiXCR on the multiplex PCR reads. Among a few hundred thousand distinct CDR3 sequences listed, 17% were seen once.

The gene calls are TRBV20-1 and TRBJ2-7; TRBD1 might be the D (5 bases). This sequence originates from an adult woman with stable Graves' hyperthyroidism. Sequenced sample: peripheral blood. The CDR3 here is CSARDRAGFDEQYF. DNA for the CDR3: TGCAGTGCTAGAGATCGGGCAGGGTTTGACGAGCAGTACTTC.